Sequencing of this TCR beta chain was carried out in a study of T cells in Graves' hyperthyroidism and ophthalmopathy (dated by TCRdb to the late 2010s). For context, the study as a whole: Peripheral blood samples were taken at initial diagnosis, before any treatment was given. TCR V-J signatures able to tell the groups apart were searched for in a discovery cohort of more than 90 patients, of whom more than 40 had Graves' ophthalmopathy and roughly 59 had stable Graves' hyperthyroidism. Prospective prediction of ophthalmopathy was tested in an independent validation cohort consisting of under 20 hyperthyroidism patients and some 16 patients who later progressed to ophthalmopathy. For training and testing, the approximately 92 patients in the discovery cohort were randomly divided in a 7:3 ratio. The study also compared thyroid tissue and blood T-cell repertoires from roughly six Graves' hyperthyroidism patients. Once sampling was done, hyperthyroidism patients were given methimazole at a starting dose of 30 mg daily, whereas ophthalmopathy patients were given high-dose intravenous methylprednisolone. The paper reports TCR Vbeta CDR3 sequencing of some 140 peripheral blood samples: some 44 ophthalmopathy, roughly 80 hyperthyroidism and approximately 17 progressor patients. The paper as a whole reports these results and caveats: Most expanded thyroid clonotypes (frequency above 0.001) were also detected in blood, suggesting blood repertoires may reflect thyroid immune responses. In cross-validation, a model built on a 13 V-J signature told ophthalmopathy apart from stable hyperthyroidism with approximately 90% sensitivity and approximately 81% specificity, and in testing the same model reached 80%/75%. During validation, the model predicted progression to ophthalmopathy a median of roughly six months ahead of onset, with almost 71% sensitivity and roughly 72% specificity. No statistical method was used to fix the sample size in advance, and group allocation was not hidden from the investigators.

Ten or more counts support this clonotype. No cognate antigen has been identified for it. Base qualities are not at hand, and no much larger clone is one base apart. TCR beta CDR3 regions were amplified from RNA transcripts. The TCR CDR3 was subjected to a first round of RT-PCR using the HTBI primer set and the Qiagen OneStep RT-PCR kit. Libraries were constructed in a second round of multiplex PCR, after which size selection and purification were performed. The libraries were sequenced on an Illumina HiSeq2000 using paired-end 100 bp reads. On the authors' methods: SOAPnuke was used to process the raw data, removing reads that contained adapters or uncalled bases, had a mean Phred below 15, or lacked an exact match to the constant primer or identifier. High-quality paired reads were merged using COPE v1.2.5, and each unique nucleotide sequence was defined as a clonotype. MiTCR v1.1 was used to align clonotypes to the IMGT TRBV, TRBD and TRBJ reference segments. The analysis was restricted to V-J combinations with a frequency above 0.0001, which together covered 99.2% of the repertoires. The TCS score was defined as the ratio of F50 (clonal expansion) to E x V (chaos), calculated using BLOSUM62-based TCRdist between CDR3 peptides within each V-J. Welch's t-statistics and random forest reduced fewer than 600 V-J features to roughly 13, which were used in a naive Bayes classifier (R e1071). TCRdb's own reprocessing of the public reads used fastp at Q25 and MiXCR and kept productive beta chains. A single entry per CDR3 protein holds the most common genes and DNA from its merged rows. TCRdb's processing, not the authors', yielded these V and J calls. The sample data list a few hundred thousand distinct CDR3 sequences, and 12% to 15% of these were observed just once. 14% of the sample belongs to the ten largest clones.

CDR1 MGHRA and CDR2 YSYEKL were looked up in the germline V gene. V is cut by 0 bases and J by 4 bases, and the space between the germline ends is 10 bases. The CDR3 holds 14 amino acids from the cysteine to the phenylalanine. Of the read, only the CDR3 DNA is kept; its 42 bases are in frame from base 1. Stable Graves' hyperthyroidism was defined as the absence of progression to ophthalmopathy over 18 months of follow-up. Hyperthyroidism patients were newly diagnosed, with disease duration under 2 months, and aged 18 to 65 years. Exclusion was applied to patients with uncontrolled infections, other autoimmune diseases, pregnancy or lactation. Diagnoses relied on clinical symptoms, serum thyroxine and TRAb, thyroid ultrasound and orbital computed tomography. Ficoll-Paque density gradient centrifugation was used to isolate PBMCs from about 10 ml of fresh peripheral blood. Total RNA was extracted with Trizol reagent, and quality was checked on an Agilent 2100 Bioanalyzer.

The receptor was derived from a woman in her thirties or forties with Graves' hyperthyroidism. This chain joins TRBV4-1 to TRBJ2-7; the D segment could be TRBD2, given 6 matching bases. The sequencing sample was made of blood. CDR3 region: CASSQERAGYEQYF. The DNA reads TGCGCCAGCAGCCAAGAGAGGGCGGGGTACGAGCAGTACTTC.